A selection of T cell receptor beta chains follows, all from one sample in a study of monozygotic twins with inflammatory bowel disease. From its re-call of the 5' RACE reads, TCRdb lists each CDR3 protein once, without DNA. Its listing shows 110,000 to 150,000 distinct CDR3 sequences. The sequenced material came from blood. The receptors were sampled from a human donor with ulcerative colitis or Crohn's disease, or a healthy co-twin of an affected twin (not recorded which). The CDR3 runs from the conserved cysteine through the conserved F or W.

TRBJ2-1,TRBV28,CASSAGTPDEQFF
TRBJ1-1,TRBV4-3,CASSLKKNTEAFF
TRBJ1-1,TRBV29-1,CSVAIVGQGISEAFF
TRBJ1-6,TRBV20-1,CSARDLTNSPLHF
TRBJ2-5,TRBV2,CASSEGSGQYQETQYF
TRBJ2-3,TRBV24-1,CATSDRFGGSADTQYF
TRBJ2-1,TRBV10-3,CAISDRLAGVWEFF
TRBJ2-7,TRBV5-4,CASSLTSGRTVREQYF
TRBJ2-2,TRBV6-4,CASRRDRGRGTGELFF
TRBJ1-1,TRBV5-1,CASMQGLMNTEAFF
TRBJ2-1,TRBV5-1,CASSLGYQTVLNEQFF
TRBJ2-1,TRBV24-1,CATGPQGVDEQFF
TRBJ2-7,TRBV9,CASSEDSGSYEQYF
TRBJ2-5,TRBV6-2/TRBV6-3,CASSYRTSGRETQYF
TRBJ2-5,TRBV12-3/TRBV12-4,CASSFPSGRAGQETQYF
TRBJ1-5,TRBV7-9,CASSLVGRTGGNQPQHF
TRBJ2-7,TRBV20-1,CSAKEDRGRLYEQYF
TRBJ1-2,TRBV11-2,CASSLDGAYGYTF
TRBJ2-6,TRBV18,CASSNGETSGANVLTF
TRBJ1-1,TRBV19,CASLVDWRNTEAFF
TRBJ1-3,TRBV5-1,CASSSTPGNTIYF
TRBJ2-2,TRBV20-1,CSASFGLAGMGRELFF
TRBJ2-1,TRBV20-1,CSAPGAGHFNEQFF
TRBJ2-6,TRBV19,CASSMNPGVSGANVLTF
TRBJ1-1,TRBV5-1,CASSSTFEAFF
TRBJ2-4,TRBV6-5,CASSYKRPDINIQYF
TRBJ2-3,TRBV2,CASSDMVAETDTQYF
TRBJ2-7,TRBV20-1,CSAQPLGGEQYF
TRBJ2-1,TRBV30,CAWSVRTSSNEQFF
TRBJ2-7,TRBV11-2,CASSLDLGSPYEQYF
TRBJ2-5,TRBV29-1,CSHKRGWRETQYF
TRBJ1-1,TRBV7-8,CASSLARTGPSAFF
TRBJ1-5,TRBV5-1,CASSSGQVNQPQHF
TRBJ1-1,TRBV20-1,CSARGQDSVTEAFF
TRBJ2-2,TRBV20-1,CSASPTGGWTGELFF
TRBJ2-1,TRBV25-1,CASIPTSAAYNEQFF
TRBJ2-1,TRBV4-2,CASSQVNEQFF
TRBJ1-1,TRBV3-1,CASSSQQGTEAFF
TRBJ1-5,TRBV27,CASSPLVGQPQHF